This T cell receptor (beta chain) came from a study of human T cells and chemical hapten exposure. As originally analysed: Sample TCR counts, which ranged from about 23,224 to 700,000, had a median of about 100,000. One entry per CDR3 protein results from TCRdb running MiXCR on the RACE reads. These V and J calls originate from TCRdb's pipeline instead of the authors' own analysis. This table has about 70,000 distinct CDR3 sequences, around 8.8% appearing once. Germline CDR1 and CDR2: DFQATT and SNEGSKA (reference sequence). This CDR3 has 14 amino acids. J gave up 4 bases and V 0 bases, and 5 bases lay outside the gene matches. The time point here: patch test 2, 6 weeks after DPC sensitization. The treatment denotes: therapeutic diphenylcyclopropenone sensitization with weekly scalp DPC. This clonotype was detected ten times or more.

The sequence came from a woman aged 50 to 65 with alopecia areata. Some clones in this sample may be carry-over from other donors' samples. The chain couples TRBV20-1 to TRBJ1-1; TRBD1 agrees at 7 bases. Specimen: whole blood, collected in connection with sensitization to the hapten diphenylcyclopropenone (DPC). The CDR3 nucleotides read TGCAGTGCTAGAGATCCCGACAGGGCCACTGAAGCTTTCTTT. This translates into CSARDPDRATEAFF.